This entry lists 7 T cell receptor beta chains sequenced from one sample in a study of cytomegalovirus exposure and HLA in healthy donors. PCR primers comprised 60 Vbeta and 13 Jbeta primers. Profiling relied on immunoSEQ multiplex PCR, and the TCRdb table lists in-frame clones only, not all of them. The sample includes tens of thousands of clones, about 84% seen only once; the top ten take 1.4%. Material for sequencing was PBMCs. These receptors were obtained from a female donor in good health and CMV-seronegative.

The chain is built from TRBV7-8 and TRBJ1-3, with D tentatively TRBD1 (6 bases). Germline lookup yields CDR1 SGHVS and CDR2 FQNEAQ. V was trimmed by 1 base and J by 3 bases, leaving 16 bases between them. The CDR3 is made up of 17 amino acids. The CDR3 DNA follows: TGTGCCAGCAGCTTAGTCCTAGGGGGGGTTGATGGAAACACCATATATTTT. This sequence encodes CASSLVLGGVDGNTIYF.

V and J are TRBV2 and TRBJ2-7, with 9 nucleotides matching TRBD1. Unmatched junction bases numbered 12, after V lost 11 bases and J lost 4 bases. Germline-derived CDR1 and CDR2 are SNHLY and FYNNEI. The length of the CDR3 is 14 residues. The DNA of the CDR3 is TGTGCCGCCACGCTCGGGACAGGGTTTTACGAGCAGTACTTC. This codes for CAATLGTGFYEQYF.

J is TRBJ1-1 and V is TRBV2; TRBD1 matches 9 bases. The CDR3 is 12 amino acids. Per the germline V gene, CDR1 is SNHLY and CDR2 is FYNNEI. The J segment lost 7 bases and the V segment lost 5 bases, leaving 2 bases of the junction unmatched. The CDR3 spells CASSNRGLEAFF. The CDR3 bases are TGTGCCAGCAGTAACAGGGGGCTTGAAGCTTTCTTT.

V is TRBV4-1 and J is TRBJ2-5, with 11 bases fitting TRBD1. The J call may be in error: the DNA end matches TRBJ2-7 better. The CDR3 has 15 amino acids. CDR1 is MGHRA and CDR2 is YSYEKL in the germline V gene. CDR3 DNA: TGCGCCAGCAGTAGAGGGACAGGGGGAACCTACGAGCAGTACTTC. It specifies CASSRGTGGTYEQYF.

CDR3 sequence: CASSQSGGSNQPQHF. As DNA, the CDR3 is TGTGCCAGCAGCCAATCGGGTGGGAGCAATCAGCCCCAGCATTTT. V and J are TRBV14 and TRBJ1-5; D is unclear. V was trimmed by 2 bases and J by 1 base, leaving 9 bases between them. CDR1 and CDR2 (germline): SGHDN, FVKESK. The CDR3 is 15 amino acids.

The V gene is TRBV25-1, the J gene TRBJ1-5; no clear D. The germline gives CDR1 MGHDK, CDR2 SYGVNS. V lost 1 base, J lost 0 bases, and 10 bases lay in between. The CDR3 loop spans 16 amino acids. CDR3 bases: TGTGCCAGCAGTGAATCGGGGAAAGGTAGCAATCAGCCCCAGCATTTT. It is translated as CASSESGKGSNQPQHF.

V gene TRBV2 combines with J gene TRBJ1-4; 7 bases map to TRBD1. With 7 bases clipped from V and 7 bases from J, the junction kept 12 bases outside the gene matches. Germline lookup yields CDR1 SNHLY and CDR2 FYNNEI. This CDR3 has 15 residues. The CDR3 coding sequence is TGTGCCAGCACCTTTTTGGAGACAGGGTTTGAAAAACTGTTTTTT. Its translation is CASTFLETGFEKLFF. The full variable domain, its missing parts supplied by reference TRBV2 and TRBJ1-4, is EPEVTQTPSHQVTQMGQEVILRCVPISNHLYFYWYRQILGQKVEFLVSFYNNEISEKSEIFDDQFSVERPDGSNFTLKIRSTKLEDSAMYFCASTFLETGFEKLFFGSGTQLSVL.